This T cell receptor (beta chain) was sequenced in a study of shared clonotypes between healthy human individuals. In the study overall: A few men and a couple of women, aged 18 to 49, were donors.

The repertoire was sequenced with immunoSEQ multiplex PCR; TCRdb's copy has only in-frame clones and lacks some. The repertoire consists of roughly 1,100,000 clones, with roughly 70% occurring once and the leading ten covering about 1.5%. The CDR3 covers 14 residues. Trimming took 2 bases from V and 3 from J; bases not matched to a gene: 2. Germline V gene data show CDR1 as SGDLS and CDR2 as YYNGEE. Material: memory CD4+ T cells sorted from blood. The sample's subset: CD45RA-negative fraction. The TCR comes from a young man in good health. The genes are TRBV9 and TRBJ2-5; 9 bases are a match to TRBD2. The CDR3 sequence: CASSVRGGEETQYF. The CDR3 DNA follows: TGTGCCAGCAGCGTGCGGGGGGGAGAAGAGACCCAGTACTTC.